A selection of T cell receptor beta chains follows, all from one sample in a study of OX40 agonist ivuxolimab in advanced cancers. TCRdb's copy holds only in-frame clones and misses some; the assay was immunoSEQ multiplex PCR. The sample holds some 58,000 clones; just under 85% are singletons and the top ten take about 4%. The sample consisted of CD4+ or CD8+ T cells sorted from blood, taken in a trial of the OX40 agonist ivuxolimab. The source is an adult with an advanced solid tumor such as melanoma, head and neck, liver or kidney cancer. The conserved cysteine and the conserved F or W are not part of the CDR3 here.

CDR3aa: ASSHGGIWDEQY
v_gene: TRBV6-6
j_gene: TRBJ2-7

CDR3aa: ASSYPQGEVHEQY
v_gene: TRBV6-6
j_gene: NA

CDR3aa: ASSLALADQETQY
v_gene: TRBV5-1
j_gene: TRBJ2-5

CDR3aa: ASSYAQGYT
v_gene: TRBV7-9
j_gene: TRBJ1-2

CDR3aa: ASKTGSSTDTQY
v_gene: TRBV5-1
j_gene: TRBJ2-3

CDR3aa: ASSPGRFTGELF
v_gene: TRBV27
j_gene: TRBJ2-2

CDR3aa: ASSSRAGSLSNYGYT
v_gene: TRBV5-1
j_gene: TRBJ1-2

CDR3aa: ASSEVGGWNTEAF
v_gene: TRBV2
j_gene: TRBJ1-1

CDR3aa: AWTPGGEQY
v_gene: TRBV30
j_gene: TRBJ2-7

CDR3aa: ASSPPTGEAYEQY
v_gene: TRBV18
j_gene: TRBJ2-7

CDR3aa: ASSGLAGGHSNPLDTQY
v_gene: TRBV28
j_gene: TRBJ2-3

CDR3aa: ASSWTGDETQY
v_gene: TRBV27
j_gene: TRBJ2-5

CDR3aa: ASSLTLYEQY
v_gene: TRBV5-8
j_gene: TRBJ2-7

CDR3aa: ASSPTSPGYEQY
v_gene: TRBV2
j_gene: NA

CDR3aa: ASSKGVENSPLH
v_gene: TRBV6-1
j_gene: TRBJ1-6

CDR3aa: ARSGQGIYRKAYEQY
v_gene: TRBV5-3
j_gene: TRBJ2-7

CDR3aa: AWSGQALNQPQH
v_gene: TRBV30
j_gene: TRBJ1-5

CDR3aa: ASSRGGGGAYEQY
v_gene: TRBV7-2
j_gene: TRBJ2-7

CDR3aa: ASRLRGPYNEQF
v_gene: TRBV6-6
j_gene: TRBJ2-1

CDR3aa: ASSIDLSGAGELF
v_gene: TRBV19
j_gene: TRBJ2-2

CDR3aa: ASTPGPAGLGELF
v_gene: TRBV28
j_gene: TRBJ2-2

CDR3aa: AISPRGGRGSGYT
v_gene: TRBV10-3
j_gene: TRBJ1-2

CDR3aa: ASSQARGREPREQF
v_gene: TRBV4-1
j_gene: TRBJ2-1

CDR3aa: ASSTRTGRETQY
v_gene: TRBV28
j_gene: TRBJ2-5

CDR3aa: AWSSGVGETQY
v_gene: TRBV30
j_gene: TRBJ2-5

CDR3aa: ASSLLAGENTDTQY
v_gene: TRBV18
j_gene: TRBJ2-3

CDR3aa: ASSPYGTSSYNEQF
v_gene: TRBV28
j_gene: TRBJ2-1

CDR3aa: ASSLGLTGGRTYEQY
v_gene: TRBV5-1
j_gene: TRBJ2-7

CDR3aa: ASSLKITDTGELF
v_gene: TRBV7-2
j_gene: TRBJ2-2

CDR3aa: ASSGGTGGPYEQY
v_gene: TRBV2
j_gene: TRBJ2-7

CDR3aa: SVDVTSHEQY
v_gene: TRBV29-1
j_gene: TRBJ2-7

CDR3aa: ASSLWGQPQH
v_gene: TRBV7-9
j_gene: TRBJ1-5

CDR3aa: ASSLARNTGELF
v_gene: TRBV7-8
j_gene: TRBJ2-2

CDR3aa: ASSQKSDRASYGYT
v_gene: TRBV28
j_gene: TRBJ1-2

CDR3aa: AWSAGGLGGYT
v_gene: TRBV30
j_gene: TRBJ1-2

CDR3aa: AISDTTGEDYGYT
v_gene: TRBV10-3
j_gene: TRBJ1-2

CDR3aa: ASSYIAGASNEQF
v_gene: TRBV19
j_gene: TRBJ2-1

CDR3aa: ASSQTPADTQY
v_gene: TRBV5-4
j_gene: TRBJ2-3

CDR3aa: ASKKGDATINAQY
v_gene: TRBV6-6
j_gene: TRBJ2-3

CDR3aa: ASTIGGNTGELF
v_gene: TRBV2
j_gene: TRBJ2-2

CDR3aa: ASRSGVQETQY
v_gene: TRBV5-1
j_gene: TRBJ2-5

CDR3aa: ASSPATEDNTEAF
v_gene: TRBV18
j_gene: TRBJ1-1

CDR3aa: ASSVSIGNSDTQY
v_gene: TRBV9
j_gene: TRBJ2-3

CDR3aa: ASSQTDRENGELF
v_gene: TRBV4-3
j_gene: TRBJ2-2

CDR3aa: ASNPVGHYNEQF
v_gene: TRBV6-6
j_gene: TRBJ2-1